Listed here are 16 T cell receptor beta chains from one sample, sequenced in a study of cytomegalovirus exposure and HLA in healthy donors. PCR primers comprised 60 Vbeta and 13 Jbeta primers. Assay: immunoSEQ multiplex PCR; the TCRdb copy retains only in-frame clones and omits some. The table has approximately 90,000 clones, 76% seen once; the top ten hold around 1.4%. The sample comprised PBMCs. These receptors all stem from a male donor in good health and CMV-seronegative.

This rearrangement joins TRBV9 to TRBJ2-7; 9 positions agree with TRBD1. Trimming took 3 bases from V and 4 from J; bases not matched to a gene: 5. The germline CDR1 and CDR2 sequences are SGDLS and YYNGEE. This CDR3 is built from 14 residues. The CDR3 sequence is CASSGGQGWYEQYF. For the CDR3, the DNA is TGTGCCAGCAGCGGCGGACAGGGGTGGTACGAGCAGTACTTC.

The CDR3 spells CASSLGSGTGNLLFF. Here the CDR3 DNA reads TGTGCCAGCAGCTTAGGGTCGGGGACAGGGAATTTACTGTTTTTT. The rearrangement uses TRBV7-8 and TRBJ1-4, with 9 nucleotides matching TRBD1. Per germline, CDR1 SGHVS and CDR2 FQNEAQ. The CDR3 sequence is 15 residues long. After removal of 1 base from V and 13 bases from J, the junction contained 10 bases not matched to a gene.

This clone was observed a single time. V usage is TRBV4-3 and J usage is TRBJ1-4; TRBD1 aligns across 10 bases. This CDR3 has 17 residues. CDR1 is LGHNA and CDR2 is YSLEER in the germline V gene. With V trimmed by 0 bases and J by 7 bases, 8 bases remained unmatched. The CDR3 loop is CASSQDPDRGRGEKLFF. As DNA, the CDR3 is TGCGCCAGCAGCCAAGATCCCGACAGGGGGCGCGGTGAAAAACTGTTTTTT.

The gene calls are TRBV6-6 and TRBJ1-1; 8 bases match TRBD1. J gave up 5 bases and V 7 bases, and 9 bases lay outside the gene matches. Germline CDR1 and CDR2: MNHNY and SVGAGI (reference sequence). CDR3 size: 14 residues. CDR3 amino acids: CASNDRGPITEAFF. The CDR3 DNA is TGTGCCAGCAACGACAGGGGCCCGATAACTGAAGCTTTCTTT.

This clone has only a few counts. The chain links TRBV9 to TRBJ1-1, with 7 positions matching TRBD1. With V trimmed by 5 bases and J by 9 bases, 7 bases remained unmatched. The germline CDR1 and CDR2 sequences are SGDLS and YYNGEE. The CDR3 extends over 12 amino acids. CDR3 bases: TGTGCCAGCAGAGGAGGGGACAGCCAAGCTTTCTTT. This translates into CASRGGDSQAFF.

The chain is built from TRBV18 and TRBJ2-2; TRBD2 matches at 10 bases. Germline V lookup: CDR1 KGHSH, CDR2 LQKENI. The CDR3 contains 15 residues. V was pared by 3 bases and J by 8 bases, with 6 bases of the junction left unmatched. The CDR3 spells CASSPGLADGGELFF. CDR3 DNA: TGTGCCAGCTCACCCGGACTAGCGGACGGGGGGGAGCTGTTTTTT.

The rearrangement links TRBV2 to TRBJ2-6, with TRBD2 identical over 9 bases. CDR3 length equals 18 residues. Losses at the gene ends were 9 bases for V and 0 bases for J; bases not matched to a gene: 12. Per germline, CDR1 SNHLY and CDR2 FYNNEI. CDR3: CASAILAGALSGANVLTF. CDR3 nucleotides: TGTGCCAGTGCCATCTTAGCGGGGGCCCTCTCTGGGGCCAACGTCCTGACTTTC.

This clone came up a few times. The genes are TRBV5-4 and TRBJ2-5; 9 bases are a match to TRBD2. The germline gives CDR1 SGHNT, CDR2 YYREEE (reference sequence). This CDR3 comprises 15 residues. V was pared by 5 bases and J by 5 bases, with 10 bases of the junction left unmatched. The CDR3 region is CASSRGSGGSETQYF. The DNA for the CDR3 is TGTGCCAGCAGTCGGGGTAGCGGGGGTTCGGAGACCCAGTACTTC.

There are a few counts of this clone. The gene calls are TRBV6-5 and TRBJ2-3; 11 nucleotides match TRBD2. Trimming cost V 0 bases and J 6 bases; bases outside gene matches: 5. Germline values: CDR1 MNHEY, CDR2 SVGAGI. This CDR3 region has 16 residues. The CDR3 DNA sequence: TGTGCCAGCAGTTACTCGAGTAGCGGGGGGGCTGATACGCAGTATTTT. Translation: CASSYSSSGGADTQYF.

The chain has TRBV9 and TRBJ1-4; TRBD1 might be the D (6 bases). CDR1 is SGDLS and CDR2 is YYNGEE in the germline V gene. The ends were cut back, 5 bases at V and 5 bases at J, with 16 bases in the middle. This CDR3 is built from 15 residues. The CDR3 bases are TGTGCCAGCAGTGAAACACAGGGCCCGAATGAAAAACTGTTTTTT. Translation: CASSETQGPNEKLFF.

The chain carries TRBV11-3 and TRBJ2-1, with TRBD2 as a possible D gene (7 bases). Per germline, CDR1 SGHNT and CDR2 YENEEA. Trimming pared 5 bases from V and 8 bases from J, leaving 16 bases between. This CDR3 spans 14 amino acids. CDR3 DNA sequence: TGTGCCAGCAGCAAGGGGGGGGCGGGCGATGAGCAGTTCTTC. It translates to CASSKGGAGDEQFF.

The CDR3 is CASSLYPPGTGGEQYF. The CDR3 DNA reads TGTGCCAGCAGCCTATACCCTCCCGGGACAGGAGGCGAGCAGTACTTC. The V call is TRBV7-2, the J call TRBJ2-7, with TRBD1 matching over 8 bases. The CDR3 runs 16 residues. CDR1 SGHTA and CDR2 FQGNSA come from the germline V gene. The V segment lost 5 bases and the J segment 6 bases; nucleotides outside the gene matches: 15.

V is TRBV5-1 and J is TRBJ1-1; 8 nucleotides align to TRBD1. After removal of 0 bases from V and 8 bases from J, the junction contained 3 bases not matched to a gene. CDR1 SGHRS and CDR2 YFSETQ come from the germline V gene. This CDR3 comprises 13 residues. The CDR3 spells CASSLDTGGEAFF. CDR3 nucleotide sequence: TGCGCCAGCAGCTTGGACACAGGGGGAGAAGCTTTCTTT.

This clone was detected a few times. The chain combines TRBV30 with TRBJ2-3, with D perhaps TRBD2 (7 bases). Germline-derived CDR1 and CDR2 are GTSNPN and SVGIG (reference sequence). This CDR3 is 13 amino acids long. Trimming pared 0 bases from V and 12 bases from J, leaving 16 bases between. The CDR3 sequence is CAWSVRWGGYQYF. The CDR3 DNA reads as TGTGCCTGGAGTGTACGGTGGGGGGGCTATCAGTATTTT.

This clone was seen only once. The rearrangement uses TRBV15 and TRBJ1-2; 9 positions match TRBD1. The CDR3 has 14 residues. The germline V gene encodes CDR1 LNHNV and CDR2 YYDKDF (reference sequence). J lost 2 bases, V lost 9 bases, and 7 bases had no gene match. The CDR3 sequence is CATRPDRGNYGYTF. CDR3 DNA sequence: TGTGCCACTCGACCTGACAGGGGGAACTATGGCTACACCTTC.

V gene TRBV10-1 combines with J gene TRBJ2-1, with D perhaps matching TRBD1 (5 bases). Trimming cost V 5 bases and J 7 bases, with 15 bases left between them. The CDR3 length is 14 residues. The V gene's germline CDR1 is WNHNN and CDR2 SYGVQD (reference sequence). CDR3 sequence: CASSLGAGQNEQFF. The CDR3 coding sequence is TGCGCCAGCAGTCTAGGGGCAGGACAAAATGAGCAGTTCTTC.